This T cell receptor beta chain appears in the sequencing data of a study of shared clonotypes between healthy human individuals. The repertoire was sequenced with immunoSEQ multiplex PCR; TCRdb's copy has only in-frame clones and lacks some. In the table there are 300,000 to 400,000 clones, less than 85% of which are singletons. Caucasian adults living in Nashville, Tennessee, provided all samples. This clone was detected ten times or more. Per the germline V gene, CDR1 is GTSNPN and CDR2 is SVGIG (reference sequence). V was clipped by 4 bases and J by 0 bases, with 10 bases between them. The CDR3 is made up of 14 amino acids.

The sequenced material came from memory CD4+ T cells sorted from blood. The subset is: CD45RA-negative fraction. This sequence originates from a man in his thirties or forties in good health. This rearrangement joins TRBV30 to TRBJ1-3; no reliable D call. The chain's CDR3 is CAWIEEYSGNTIYF. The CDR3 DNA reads TGTGCCTGGATCGAGGAATACTCTGGAAACACCATATATTTT.